This TCR beta chain derives from a study of T-cell reconstitution after alpha-beta-depleted transplantation in children. Study-wide results and limits: Newly produced T cells mostly accounted for T-cell counts and diversity one year post-transplant.

This clonotype was observed many times. Antigen unknown. Unique molecular identifiers featured in how the TCRbeta library was prepared. Each CDR3 protein gets one entry after TCRdb re-called the PCR reads with MiXCR. The table includes approximately 520,000 distinct CDR3 sequences, about an eighth detected once. Germline-derived CDR1 and CDR2 are MNHNS and SASEGT. Trimming removed 6 bases from V and 5 bases from J, with 13 bases in between. The CDR3 sequence is 13 residues long. This clonotype was sampled from a female patient between 2 and 15 years old who had a stem cell transplant for aplastic anemia, so the T cells may come from the graft donor. The material was PBMCs, mostly from graft donor cells, obtained 180 days after TCRalphabeta/CD19-depleted stem cell transplant. The V gene is TRBV6-1, the J gene TRBJ1-1; maybe TRBD1 (5 bases). The CDR3: CASREQGGTEAFF. Here the CDR3 DNA reads TGTGCCAGCAGGGAGCAGGGTGGGACTGAAGCTTTCTTT.